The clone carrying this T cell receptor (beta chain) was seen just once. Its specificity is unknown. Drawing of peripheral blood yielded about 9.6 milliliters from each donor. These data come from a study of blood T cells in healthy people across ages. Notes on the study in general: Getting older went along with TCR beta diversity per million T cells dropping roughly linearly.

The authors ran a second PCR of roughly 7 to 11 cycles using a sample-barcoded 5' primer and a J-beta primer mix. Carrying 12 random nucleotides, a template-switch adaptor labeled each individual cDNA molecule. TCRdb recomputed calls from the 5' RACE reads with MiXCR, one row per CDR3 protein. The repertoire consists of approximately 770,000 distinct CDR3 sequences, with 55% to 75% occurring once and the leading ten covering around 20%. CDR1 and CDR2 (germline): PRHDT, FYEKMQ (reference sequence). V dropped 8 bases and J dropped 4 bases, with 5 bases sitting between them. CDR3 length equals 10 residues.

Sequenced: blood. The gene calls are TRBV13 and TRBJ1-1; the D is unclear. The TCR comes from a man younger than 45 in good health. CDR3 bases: TGTGCCAGCCGCCTCACTGAAGCTTTCTTT. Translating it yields CASRLTEAFF.